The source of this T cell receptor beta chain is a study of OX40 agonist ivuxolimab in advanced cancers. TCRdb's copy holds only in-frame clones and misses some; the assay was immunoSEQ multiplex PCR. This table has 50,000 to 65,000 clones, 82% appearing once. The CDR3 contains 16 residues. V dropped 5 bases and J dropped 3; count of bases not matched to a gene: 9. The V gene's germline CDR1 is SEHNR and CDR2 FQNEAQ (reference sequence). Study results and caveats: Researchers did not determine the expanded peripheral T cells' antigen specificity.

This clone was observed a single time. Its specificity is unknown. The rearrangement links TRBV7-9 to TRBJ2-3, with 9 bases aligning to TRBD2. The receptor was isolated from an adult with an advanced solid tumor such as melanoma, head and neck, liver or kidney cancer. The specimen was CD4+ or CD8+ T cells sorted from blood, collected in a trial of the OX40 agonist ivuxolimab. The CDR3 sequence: CASSPRSGSRTDTQYF. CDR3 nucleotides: TGTGCCAGCAGCCCCCGTAGCGGGAGCCGAACAGATACGCAGTATTTT.